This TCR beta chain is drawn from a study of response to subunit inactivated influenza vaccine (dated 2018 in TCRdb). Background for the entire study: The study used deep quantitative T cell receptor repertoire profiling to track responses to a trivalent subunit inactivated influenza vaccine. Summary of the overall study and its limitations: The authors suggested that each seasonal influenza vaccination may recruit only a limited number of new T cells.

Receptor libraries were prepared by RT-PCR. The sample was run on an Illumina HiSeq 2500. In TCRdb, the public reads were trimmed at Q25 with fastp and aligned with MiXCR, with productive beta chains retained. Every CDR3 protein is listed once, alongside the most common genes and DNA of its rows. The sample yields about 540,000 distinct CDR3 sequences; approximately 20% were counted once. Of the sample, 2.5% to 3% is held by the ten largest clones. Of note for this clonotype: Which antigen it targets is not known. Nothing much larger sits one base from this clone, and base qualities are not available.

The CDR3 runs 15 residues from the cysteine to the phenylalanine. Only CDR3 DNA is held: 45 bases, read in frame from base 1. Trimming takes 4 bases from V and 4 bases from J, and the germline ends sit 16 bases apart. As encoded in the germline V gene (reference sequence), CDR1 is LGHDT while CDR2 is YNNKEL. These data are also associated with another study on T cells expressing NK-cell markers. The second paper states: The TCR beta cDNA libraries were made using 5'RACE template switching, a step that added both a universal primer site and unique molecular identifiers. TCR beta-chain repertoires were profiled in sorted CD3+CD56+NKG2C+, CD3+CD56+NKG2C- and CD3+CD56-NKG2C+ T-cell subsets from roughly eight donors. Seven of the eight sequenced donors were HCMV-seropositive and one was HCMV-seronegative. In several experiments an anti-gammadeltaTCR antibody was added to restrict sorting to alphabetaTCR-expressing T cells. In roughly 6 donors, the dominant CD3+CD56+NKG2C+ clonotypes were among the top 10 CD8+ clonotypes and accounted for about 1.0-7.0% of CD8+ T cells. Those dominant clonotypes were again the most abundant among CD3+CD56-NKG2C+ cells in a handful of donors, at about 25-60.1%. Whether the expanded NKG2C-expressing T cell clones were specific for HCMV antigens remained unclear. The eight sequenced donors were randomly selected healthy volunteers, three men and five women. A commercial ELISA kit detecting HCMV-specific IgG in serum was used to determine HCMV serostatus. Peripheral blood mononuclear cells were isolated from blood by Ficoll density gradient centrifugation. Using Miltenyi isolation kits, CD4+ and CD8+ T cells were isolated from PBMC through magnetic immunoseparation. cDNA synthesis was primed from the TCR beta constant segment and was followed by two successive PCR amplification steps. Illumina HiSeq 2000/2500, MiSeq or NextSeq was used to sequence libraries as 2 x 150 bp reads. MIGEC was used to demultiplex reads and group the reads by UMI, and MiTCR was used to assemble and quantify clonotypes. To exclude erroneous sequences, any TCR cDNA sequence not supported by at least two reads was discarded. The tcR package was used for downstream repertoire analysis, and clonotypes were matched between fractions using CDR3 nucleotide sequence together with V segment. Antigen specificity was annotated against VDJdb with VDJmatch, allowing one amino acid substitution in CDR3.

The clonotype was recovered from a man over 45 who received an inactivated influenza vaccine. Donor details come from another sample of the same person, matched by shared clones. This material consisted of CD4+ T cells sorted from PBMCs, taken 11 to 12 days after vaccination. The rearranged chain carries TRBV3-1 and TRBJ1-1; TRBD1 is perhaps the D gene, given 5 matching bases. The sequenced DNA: TGTGCCAGCAGCCCCGGGACTTTCCAGGGCACTGAAGCTTTCTTT. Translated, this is CASSPGTFQGTEAFF.